These 26 T cell receptor beta chains came from one sample sequenced in a study of cytomegalovirus exposure and HLA in healthy donors. In the PCR, 60 Vbeta and 13 Jbeta primers were used. Clones were sequenced by immunoSEQ multiplex PCR, and TCRdb holds only the in-frame ones, with some missing. Among 180,000 or so clones listed, 75% to 85% were seen once. Material for sequencing was PBMCs. Source of these receptors: a woman in her 30s in good health and CMV-seropositive.

The rearrangement uses TRBV4-1 and TRBJ2-1, with TRBD2 matching 11 bases. CDR1 is MGHRA and CDR2 is YSYEKL in the germline V gene. The V segment lost 0 bases and the J segment 0 bases; nucleotides outside the gene matches: 10. The CDR3 extends over 20 amino acids. The CDR3 nucleotides read TGCGCCAGCAGCCAAGAACCGCCTAGCGGGGGGACGAGCTCCTACAATGAGCAGTTCTTC. It encodes CASSQEPPSGGTSSYNEQFF.

The chain uses TRBV4-3 and TRBJ1-4; D remains ambiguous. The germline V and J ends were trimmed by 0 bases and 8 bases, with 10 bases remaining between them. The CDR3 is 14 amino acids. CDR1 LGHNA and CDR2 YSLEER come from the germline V gene. In DNA, the CDR3 is TGCGCCAGCAGCCAAGACCGAGGGCGAGAAAAACTGTTTTTT. Translated: CASSQDRGREKLFF.

This rearrangement joins TRBV28 to TRBJ2-3, with TRBD1 identical over 8 bases. V lost 5 bases and J lost 3; bases outside the gene matches: 7. This CDR3 comprises 15 residues. Germline V gives CDR1 MDHEN, CDR2 SYDVKM. DNA for the CDR3: TGTGCCAGCAGTCCTGGACAGGGAGGAACAGATACGCAGTATTTT. Its protein product is CASSPGQGGTDTQYF.

CDR3 in DNA: TGTGCCAGTAGTATCCGAGATACGCAGTATTTT. This codes for CASSIRDTQYF. The chain uses TRBV19 and TRBJ2-3, with D unclear. CDR1 is LNHDA and CDR2 is SQIVND in the germline V gene (reference sequence). The V and J ends lost 3 bases and 5 bases respectively, with 3 bases between them. The CDR3 length is 11 residues.

The rearrangement links TRBV6-5 to TRBJ2-7, with 10 bases identical to TRBD1. V was clipped by 1 base and J by 1 base; unmatched bases: 4. The CDR3 spans 16 residues. Germline values: CDR1 MNHEY, CDR2 SVGAGI. This CDR3 is CASSYWGQGSSYEQYF. In DNA form, the CDR3 reads TGTGCCAGCAGTTACTGGGGACAGGGGAGTTCCTACGAGCAGTACTTC.

The chain is built from TRBV4-3 and TRBJ2-5, with 11 positions matching TRBD2. The V gene end was trimmed by 2 bases and the J gene end by 3 bases; junction bases not matched to a gene: 11. The germline gives CDR1 LGHNA, CDR2 YSLEER. The CDR3 spans 18 residues. CDR3 bases: TGCGCCAGCAGCCAAAGTCAGACTAGCGGGGTTTTAAAAGAGACCCAGTACTTC. Residues: CASSQSQTSGVLKETQYF.

The V and J genes are TRBV7-9 and TRBJ1-2; TRBD1 agrees at 9 bases. The CDR3 consists of 13 residues. Germline V gives CDR1 SEHNR, CDR2 FQNEAQ (reference sequence). The trim removed 5 bases at V and 6 bases at J, leaving 4 bases unmatched. Written as DNA, the CDR3 is TGTGCCAGCAGCGAACAGGGGGCGCATGGCTACACCTTC. This codes for CASSEQGAHGYTF.

This chain links TRBV7-2 with TRBJ1-1; the match to TRBD1 covers 8 bases. Germline CDR1 and CDR2: SGHTA and FQGNSA. The CDR3 is 15 amino acids. With V trimmed by 7 bases and J by 0 bases, 7 bases remained unmatched. The CDR3 loop is CASIRDRSMNTEAFF. CDR3 in DNA: TGTGCCAGCATCCGGGACAGGAGCATGAACACTGAAGCTTTCTTT. The variable domain in full, with the rest retrieved from reference TRBV7-2 and TRBJ1-1, is GAGVSQSPSNKVTEKGKDVELRCDPISGHTALYWYRQSLGQGLEFLIYFQGNSAPDKSGLPSDRFSAERTGGSVSTLTIQRTQQEDSAVYLCASIRDRSMNTEAFFGQGTRLTVV.

The J gene is TRBJ1-3, the V gene TRBV5-4; D uncertain. The CDR3 has 15 residues. V lost 3 bases, J lost 0 bases, and 10 bases lay in between. CDR1 and CDR2 (germline): SGHNT, YYREEE (reference sequence). CDR3 amino acids: CASSSRTGSGNTIYF. The DNA for the CDR3 is TGTGCCAGCAGCTCTAGAACGGGCTCTGGAAACACCATATATTTT. The full variable domain, rest sourced from reference TRBV5-4 and TRBJ1-3, is ETGVTQSPTHLIKTRGQQVTLRCSSQSGHNTVSWYQQALGQGPQFIFQYYREEENGRGNFPPRFSGLQFPNYSSELNVNALELDDSALYLCASSSRTGSGNTIYFGEGSWLTVV.

This sequence joins TRBV28 and TRBJ2-7; TRBD1 matches 7 bases. Losses at the gene ends were 5 bases for V and 5 bases for J; bases not matched to a gene: 6. Germline V gene lookup returns CDR1 MDHEN and CDR2 SYDVKM. The CDR3 sequence is 13 residues long. The DNA of the CDR3 is TGTGCCAGCAGTCCCACCGACAGGGACGAGCAGTACTTC. This codes for CASSPTDRDEQYF.

The table lists this clone with a few counts. This chain uses TRBV7-2 with TRBJ1-6; 7 bases align to TRBD1. Germline V lookup: CDR1 SGHTA, CDR2 FQGNSA. The CDR3 consists of 15 residues. The junction had 8 bases not matched to a gene; V was cut back by 1 base and J by 11 bases. This chain's CDR3 is CASSLEYRGMPPLHF. Written as DNA, the CDR3 is TGTGCCAGCAGCTTAGAGTACAGGGGTATGCCACCCCTCCACTTT.

This clone was seen a few times. For the CDR3, the DNA is TGTGCCAGCAGTTTAGGCAGGGGGGCCGGGGAGCTGTTTTTT. Encoded protein: CASSLGRGAGELFF. The rearrangement uses TRBV27 and TRBJ2-2; possible D gene TRBD1, 7 bases. Germline values: CDR1 MNHEY, CDR2 SMNVEV (reference sequence). CDR3 length equals 14 residues. V was shortened by 2 bases and J by 6 bases, with 10 bases between the two germline ends.

The rearrangement links TRBV5-1 to TRBJ1-3; no definite D call. CDR3 length: 15 residues. Trimming took off 5 bases at V and 0 bases at J, with 12 bases between the two ends. CDR1 and CDR2 (germline): SGHRS, YFSETQ. The DNA of the CDR3 is TGCGCCAGCAGTTCTGCGGAGGTCTCTGGAAACACCATATATTTT. Protein product: CASSSAEVSGNTIYF.

The rearrangement links TRBV28 to TRBJ2-7; 7 nucleotides agree with TRBD1. V dropped 5 bases and J dropped 4; count of bases not matched to a gene: 8. This CDR3 is 14 amino acids long. Germline V gene data show CDR1 as MDHEN and CDR2 as SYDVKM. The CDR3 spells CASSPRRGRYEQYF. The CDR3 bases are TGTGCCAGCAGTCCACGTAGGGGGCGTTACGAGCAGTACTTC.

This clone was counted a few times. The chain recombines TRBV15 with TRBJ2-6; unclear D gene. Trimming shortened V by 1 base and J by 0 bases, and 4 bases separated the two germline ends. Germline V CDR1 and CDR2: LNHNV, YYDKDF (reference sequence). The CDR3 extends over 15 amino acids. The CDR3 here is CATSRVSSGANVLTF. The CDR3 DNA sequence: TGTGCCACCAGCAGAGTTAGCTCTGGGGCCAACGTCCTGACTTTC.

This chain uses TRBV20-1 with TRBJ1-1; D uncertain. Germline V CDR1 and CDR2: DFQATT, SNEGSKA (reference sequence). The length of the CDR3 is 10 residues. V was cut by 3 bases and J by 7 bases, with 6 bases left in between. The CDR3 protein is CSARALEAFF. The CDR3 DNA follows: TGCAGTGCTAGGGCCCTTGAAGCTTTCTTT.

The chain joins TRBV5-1 to TRBJ2-3; TRBD1 matches 9 bases. The V gene's germline CDR1 is SGHRS and CDR2 YFSETQ. The V and J ends lost 5 bases and 8 bases, in that order; junction bases with no gene match: 9. The CDR3 extends over 14 amino acids. The DNA of the CDR3 is TGCGCCAGCAGATCGGGACAGGGACCCAGTACGCAGTATTTT. Translation gives CASRSGQGPSTQYF.

V and J are TRBV5-5 and TRBJ1-1; 7 bases are a match to TRBD1. The CDR3 is 14 amino acids. Germline V gene sequence: CDR1 SGHKS, CDR2 YYEKEE (reference sequence). The V gene end was trimmed by 4 bases and the J gene end by 3 bases; junction bases not matched to a gene: 6. Here the CDR3 reads CASSDRESHTEAFF. The DNA for the CDR3 is TGTGCCAGCAGCGACAGGGAATCCCACACTGAAGCTTTCTTT.

The chain couples TRBV15 to TRBJ1-6; 7 bases agree with TRBD1. CDR1 is LNHNV and CDR2 is YYDKDF in the germline V gene (reference sequence). V gave up 0 bases and J gave up 7 bases; unmatched junction bases: 9. The CDR3 is 17 residues long. The CDR3, as DNA: TGTGCCACCAGCAGAGATACCGTGGCAGGGGGAAATTCACCCCTCCACTTT. Translated: CATSRDTVAGGNSPLHF.

The chain has TRBV6-1 and TRBJ2-1; weak D call: TRBD2 (6 bases). Germline V gene sequence: CDR1 MNHNS, CDR2 SASEGT. The V gene lost 2 bases and the J gene lost 0 bases, with 14 bases spanning the gap. CDR3 length equals 17 residues. The CDR3 DNA is TGTGCCAGCAGTGAACCCGGGACTCCGGGCTCCTACAATGAGCAGTTCTTC. This encodes CASSEPGTPGSYNEQFF.

For the CDR3, the DNA is TGTGCCAGCAGCCGGGGACACGTGGGACCCTACGAGCAGTACTTC. Residues: CASSRGHVGPYEQYF. The rearrangement joins TRBV14 to TRBJ2-7, with D maybe TRBD1 (6 bases). CDR3 size: 15 residues. Trimming took 4 bases from V and 2 from J, leaving 15 bases between them. The germline CDR1 and CDR2 sequences are SGHDN and FVKESK.

The chain links TRBV7-2 to TRBJ2-7; 10 bases match TRBD1. The germline V gene has CDR1 SGHTA and CDR2 FQGNSA. With V trimmed by 3 bases and J by 9 bases, 2 bases remained unmatched. The CDR3 totals 12 residues. The DNA of the CDR3 is TGTGCCAGCAGCTTGGACAGGGGGGTGCAGTACTTC. Its protein is CASSLDRGVQYF.

The chain couples TRBV4-1 to TRBJ2-2; TRBD2 matches 8 bases. V lost 1 base and J lost 4; bases outside the gene matches: 14. CDR1 and CDR2 (germline): MGHRA, YSYEKL. The CDR3 covers 19 residues. The CDR3 region is CASSQGALGRGATTGELFF. CDR3 nucleotide sequence: TGCGCCAGCAGCCAAGGAGCCTTAGGGCGGGGGGCGACCACCGGGGAGCTGTTTTTT.

The rearrangement links TRBV7-9 to TRBJ2-7, with TRBD1 matching 8 bases. After removal of 5 bases from V and 5 bases from J, the junction contained 14 bases not matched to a gene. In germline, CDR1 is SEHNR, CDR2 FQNEAQ (reference sequence). The CDR3 loop spans 16 amino acids. DNA of the CDR3: TGTGCCAGCAGCAAAGGGTTCGCGGACAGGGTAAACGAGCAGTACTTC. Its protein is CASSKGFADRVNEQYF.

This clone has just a few counts. The rearrangement uses TRBV9 and TRBJ2-1, with TRBD2 as a possible D gene (7 bases). Between the trimmed V and J ends, which lost 3 bases and 5 bases, there was a span of 18 bases. Germline CDR1 reads SGDLS; CDR2 reads YYNGEE. The CDR3 contains 16 residues. The CDR3 sequence is CASSGAGRGPNNEQFF. CDR3 sequence (DNA): TGTGCCAGCAGCGGGGCGGGGCGGGGGCCTAACAATGAGCAGTTCTTC.

V and J are TRBV5-1 and TRBJ2-3; 10 bases are shared with TRBD1. The junction had 9 bases not matched to a gene; V was cut back by 2 bases and J by 0 bases. The CDR3 loop spans 18 amino acids. Germline CDR1 SGHRS, CDR2 YFSETQ. The CDR3: CASSFLTGTGVSTDTQYF. CDR3 in DNA: TGCGCCAGCAGCTTCCTTACCGGGACAGGGGTAAGCACAGATACGCAGTATTTT.